The text below deals with one T cell receptor (beta chain). Its antigen remains undetermined. No base quality information exists; no much larger clone differs at one position. TCRbeta CDR3 regions were amplified from genomic DNA by means of the immunoSEQ Assay, a bias-controlled multiplex PCR. The study's processing was this. Within the assay, amplification of reference gene primers was used to estimate how many nucleated cells each sample contained. To quantify the absolute abundance of each unique TCRbeta CDR3 rearrangement, sequence reads were collapsed and filtered. For each sample, productive Simpson clonality was calculated as the square root of Simpson's diversity index over productive rearrangements. Sourced from immuneACCESS, this table was stored by TCRdb with only in-frame sequences that have V and J called. A share of the clones is absent; for the studies checked, an unresolved V gene accounts for under half, and the remainder has no known explanation. That table supplies the V and J calls and clone size; D and trimming were determined from the DNA. The sample has 150,000 to 200,000 clones on record, 75% to 90% of them singletons. In total, the top ten clones hold approximately 5.1% of the sample.

The data are from a study of blood T cell repertoires in COVID-19 (dated by TCRdb to the early 2020s). With respect to the entire study: Samples from collaborators originated in the United States, Italy and Spain and spanned both the acute and convalescent phases of COVID-19. The material from the prospective study consisted of cDNA or gDNA derived from T cells, B-cell-depleted T cells, or PBMCs. Deeply sampled blood TCRbeta repertoires from subjects exposed to, actively infected with, or recovered from COVID-19 were included in the dataset. Sample metadata almost always included a de-identified subject ID, COVID-19 status, age in years and sex. The samples were drawn from the first 160 participants of the ongoing ImmuneRACE study and from under 1,500 subjects provided by 6 global collaborators. Where available, HLA class I and class II types were obtained from metadata supplied by the sample provider rather than from assay-based typing. The repertoires were made available in a free public database intended to serve as a resource for research on the immune response to SARS-CoV-2.

In the prospective study, participants were about 18 to 100 years old, resided in about two dozen geographic areas of the United States, and were enrolled through a virtual design. In the prospective study, cohorts were assigned on the basis of participant-reported clinical history obtained from a screening survey and a study questionnaire. Exposed participants were defined as having been in contact with someone with a PCR-confirmed or clinician-diagnosed COVID-19 case within 2 weeks of study entry. Each participant in the prospective study had whole blood, serum and a nasopharyngeal or oropharyngeal swab collected by mobile phlebotomists. Prospective study participants could optionally give additional blood draws and questionnaires over an approximately 2-month period. Prospective study blood samples were shipped either frozen or at room temperature before DNA extraction. Findings and caveats that apply to the study as a whole: How much clinical and demographic metadata was included differed by source and by participant, and the metadata was provided uncurated.

Source material: PBMCs or T cells enriched from blood (not recorded which). The TCR originated in a man in his 70s who had been exposed to COVID-19.

For the CDR3, the sequence is CASSPFQAGEKLFF. In nucleotides, the sequence is TGTGCCAGCAGTCCGTTCCAGGCTGGAGAAAAACTGTTTTTT. The chain is encoded by TRBV28 joined to TRBJ1-4; no D segment can be confidently identified. CDR1 and CDR2, looked up from the germline V gene, are MDHEN and SYDVKM. From the cysteine up to the phenylalanine, the CDR3 has a length of 14 residues. Only CDR3 DNA remains: 42 bases, in frame from the first base. Trimming costs V 5 bases and J 8 bases, and their ends lie 15 bases apart.